This T cell receptor beta chain originates from a study of T-cell reconstitution after alpha-beta-depleted transplantation in children. Trimming left V 3 bases short and J 5 bases short, with 12 bases between. The germline CDR1 and CDR2 sequences are MGHDK and SYGVNS. CDR3 length: 14 residues. It was with unique molecular identifiers that the TCRbeta library was prepared. Using its own MiXCR run on the PCR reads, TCRdb lists one record per CDR3 protein. The sample yields 900,000 or so distinct CDR3 sequences, about 16% seen once. A few counts support this clonotype. The TCR comes from a male patient between 10 and 17 years old who had a stem cell transplant for acute lymphoblastic leukemia, so the T cells may come from the graft donor. The material sequenced was PBMCs, mostly from graft donor cells, taken 360 days after TCRalphabeta/CD19-depleted stem cell transplant. The chain joins TRBV25-1 to TRBJ2-3, with no clear D. This CDR3 is CASSEGWPQDTQYF. CDR3 in DNA: TGTGCCAGCAGTGAGGGGTGGCCACAAGATACGCAGTATTTT.